A single sample gave rise to the 22 T cell receptor beta chains below, sequenced in a study of beta chain features in type 1 diabetes listed by TCRdb under 2018. Their target antigens are unknown. Overall results and qualifications from the work: In all four CD4+ subsets, TCRB CDR3 length was moderately but significantly shorter in type 1 diabetes patients.

Library method: the immunoSEQ multiplex PCR assay. The entire isolated RNA was reverse transcribed using the High Capacity cDNA Reverse Transcription Kit, and thus expressed TCRB transcripts were sequenced. Entries here come from immuneACCESS through TCRdb and include only in-frame sequences with V and J called. Some clones fail to appear in such tables; in the studies checked, an unresolved V gene covers under half of the shortfall, and the cause of the remainder is unknown. The sample records roughly 730,000 clones, over 10% of which are singletons. The ten most abundant clones make up about 0.02% of the sample. Sequencing used naive CD4+ T cells from blood. The cell subset or site label for this specimen denotes: true naive CD4+ T cells. All receptors derive from a young man with type 1 diabetes.

This rearrangement joins TRBV10-3 to TRBJ1-2; D not certain. V was trimmed by 2 bases and J by 0 bases, leaving 10 bases between them. This CDR3 has 15 residues. CDR1 and CDR2 (germline): ENHRY, SYGVKD. CDR3 bases: TGTGCCATCAGTGAGAGGAGGGATACTAACTATGGCTACACCTTC. Translated: CAISERRDTNYGYTF.

The genes are TRBV30 and TRBJ1-2; D remains ambiguous. The CDR3 contains 13 residues. V was pared by 5 bases and J by 2 bases, with 12 bases between. Germline CDR1 reads GTSNPN; CDR2 reads SVGIG (reference sequence). CDR3 protein: CAWFGRLNYGYTF. CDR3 bases: TGTGCCTGGTTTGGCAGGCTCAACTATGGCTACACCTTC.

The chain combines TRBV10-3 with TRBJ2-5; TRBD2 matches 8 bases. Germline assignment: CDR1 ENHRY and CDR2 SYGVKD. V lost 7 bases to trimming and J lost 5 bases; unmatched junction nucleotides: 9. CDR3 length equals 14 residues. The CDR3 loop reads CAITAGTSGETQYF. CDR3 nucleotides: TGTGCCATCACCGCCGGGACTAGTGGGGAGACCCAGTACTTC.

The chain has TRBV5-6 and TRBJ1-5; D possibly corresponds to TRBD1 (5 bases). Germline loops: CDR1 SGHDT, CDR2 YYEEEE. The CDR3 runs to 14 residues. V lost 4 bases and J 4 bases, leaving 12 bases between the germline ends. The CDR3 DNA reads TGTGCCAGCAGCCCGGGGGTAACGAATCAGCCCCAGCATTTT. Translating it yields CASSPGVTNQPQHF.

CDR3 loop: CAIGASEQETQYF. The CDR3 region has the DNA TGTGCCATCGGGGCTAGCGAACAAGAGACCCAGTACTTC. This chain uses TRBV10-3 with TRBJ2-5; possibly TRBD2 for D (6 bases). The CDR3 consists of 13 residues. Trimming cost V 8 bases and J 2 bases, with 12 bases left between them. CDR1 is ENHRY, CDR2 SYGVKD, per germline.

This rearrangement joins TRBV14 to TRBJ1-2, with 8 bases matching TRBD1. The germline gives CDR1 SGHDN, CDR2 FVKESK. V gave up 0 bases and J gave up 0 bases; unmatched junction bases: 3. CDR3 length: 16 residues. The CDR3 nucleotides read TGTGCCAGCAGCCAAGAAGGACAGGGTTCTAACTATGGCTACACCTTC. Translation: CASSQEGQGSNYGYTF.

This clone was seen only a few times. V gene TRBV11-2 combines with J gene TRBJ1-6; 8 bases agree with TRBD1. This CDR3 spans 14 amino acids. The germline gives CDR1 SGHAT, CDR2 FQNNGV. V lost 1 base, J lost 9 bases, and 2 bases stayed unmatched. The chain's CDR3 is CASSLGTGSSPLHF. The CDR3 DNA follows: TGTGCCAGCAGCTTAGGGACAGGGTCTTCACCCCTCCACTTT.

This clone was seen more than once but under ten times. The V gene is TRBV14, the J gene TRBJ2-2; 7 bases are a match to TRBD1. The CDR3 length is 16 residues. Unmatched junction bases numbered 8, after V lost 4 bases and J lost 3 bases. Germline lookup yields CDR1 SGHDN and CDR2 FVKESK. The CDR3 sequence is CASSPNAGTDTGELFF. The CDR3 bases are TGTGCCAGCAGCCCGAACGCCGGGACAGACACCGGGGAGCTGTTTTTT.

V and J are TRBV5-4 and TRBJ2-3, with 8 bases aligning to TRBD1. Per the germline V gene, CDR1 is SGHNT and CDR2 is YYREEE (reference sequence). The CDR3 has 14 residues. J lost 3 bases, V lost 4 bases, and 4 bases had no gene match. CDR3: CASSPGQATDTQYF. The CDR3, as DNA: TGTGCCAGCAGCCCGGGACAGGCAACAGATACGCAGTATTTT.

The rearrangement joins TRBV28 to TRBJ2-1; 12 bases line up with TRBD1. Per the germline V gene, CDR1 is MDHEN and CDR2 is SYDVKM. The CDR3 has 15 residues. V trimming: 11 bases; J trimming: 9 bases; junction bases outside the gene matches: 14. CDR3 region: CAATRGQGASGEQFF. The CDR3 region has the DNA TGTGCCGCAACACGGGGACAGGGGGCGAGTGGTGAGCAGTTCTTC.

This chain joins TRBV9 and TRBJ2-6, with a tentative D call TRBD1 (6 bases). This CDR3 is 16 amino acids long. V shed 3 bases and J shed 4 bases, with 14 bases lying between them. The germline V gene encodes CDR1 SGDLS and CDR2 YYNGEE. CDR3 nucleotide sequence: TGTGCCAGCAGCGCCCTAACAGGGACCGGGGCCAACGTCCTGACTTTC. This encodes CASSALTGTGANVLTF.

The V and J genes are TRBV10-3 and TRBJ1-1; TRBD1 agrees at 7 bases. The CDR3 sequence is 15 residues long. The V and J ends lost 1 base and 2 bases, in that order; junction bases with no gene match: 4. CDR1 and CDR2 (germline): ENHRY, SYGVKD. This CDR3 is CAISEWRGPNTEAFF. The CDR3 DNA reads TGTGCCATCAGTGAGTGGAGGGGGCCAAACACTGAAGCTTTCTTT.

The chain employs TRBV5-1 and TRBJ1-1; 10 nucleotides match TRBD1. This CDR3 has 17 amino acids. After removal of 0 bases from V and 0 bases from J, the junction contained 5 bases not matched to a gene. Germline values: CDR1 SGHRS, CDR2 YFSETQ. The CDR3 coding sequence is TGCGCCAGCAGCTTGGGAGTGACAGGGGGCATGAACACTGAAGCTTTCTTT. Translation gives CASSLGVTGGMNTEAFF.

For this clone: Distinct nucleotide sequences in the sample also encode this CDR3. This chain links TRBV19 with TRBJ2-5; no firm D call. The CDR3 is made up of 13 amino acids. CDR1 LNHDA and CDR2 SQIVND come from the germline V gene (reference sequence). V was shortened by 3 bases and J by 5 bases, with 10 bases between the two germline ends. The CDR3 is CASSMARRETQYF. DNA for the CDR3: TGTGCCAGTAGTATGGCCCGGCGGGAGACCCAGTACTTC.

This clone was counted only a few times. CDR3 DNA: TGCGCCAGCAGCCCCCGGACTAGCGGGGGGGCGGAAGATACGCAGTATTTT. Translated, it gives CASSPRTSGGAEDTQYF. The V and J genes are TRBV5-1 and TRBJ2-3; TRBD2 aligns across 15 bases. V gave up 4 bases and J gave up 5 bases; unmatched junction bases: 8. CDR3 length equals 17 residues. In germline, CDR1 is SGHRS, CDR2 YFSETQ.

This clone came up a few times. The chain uses TRBV30 and TRBJ1-6; a possible D gene is TRBD1 (5 bases). Trimming removed 5 bases from V and 6 bases from J, with 11 bases in between. The CDR3 spans 13 residues. The germline V gene has CDR1 GTSNPN and CDR2 SVGIG (reference sequence). In DNA, the CDR3 is TGTGCCTGGGGGGCAGGAACTAATTCACCCCTCCACTTT. Residues: CAWGAGTNSPLHF.

This clone was seen only a few times. The chain joins TRBV5-1 to TRBJ1-2; 7 positions match TRBD1. J was trimmed by 6 bases and V by 4 bases; bases with no gene match: 6. Germline assignment: CDR1 SGHRS and CDR2 YFSETQ. The CDR3 is 13 amino acids. Here the CDR3 reads CASSVTGTHGYTF. CDR3 nucleotide sequence: TGCGCCAGCAGCGTGACAGGGACCCATGGCTACACCTTC.

The chain has TRBV7-2 and TRBJ1-5; no firm D call. Deletions cut 1 base from V and 5 bases from J, with 6 bases between. The CDR3 length is 13 residues. Germline lookup yields CDR1 SGHTA and CDR2 FQGNSA. The CDR3 loop is CASSLESHQPQHF. For the CDR3, the DNA is TGTGCCAGCAGCTTAGAGTCCCATCAGCCCCAGCATTTT.

This clone was counted between two and nine times. This sequence joins TRBV2 and TRBJ1-2, with 9 bases aligning to TRBD1. J lost 3 bases, V lost 4 bases, and 3 bases had no gene match. The CDR3 is made up of 14 amino acids. Looked up from germline, CDR1 is SNHLY and CDR2 is FYNNEI. The CDR3 region has the DNA TGTGCCAGCAGTGTTACAGGGGGCGACTATGGCTACACCTTC. The encoded protein is CASSVTGGDYGYTF.

This clone has only a few counts. The rearrangement links TRBV19 to TRBJ1-2; TRBD1 might be the D (5 bases). CDR1 and CDR2 from the germline V gene are LNHDA and SQIVND (reference sequence). This CDR3 has 12 residues. V lost 5 bases, J lost 4 bases, and 8 bases lay in between. CDR3 sequence (DNA): TGTGCCAGTAGTCCGGGGACCTATGGCTACACCTTC. Residues: CASSPGTYGYTF.

Only a few counts were recorded for this clone. The chain employs TRBV19 and TRBJ2-7; 8 bases fit TRBD2. The CDR3 is made up of 13 amino acids. Per germline, CDR1 LNHDA and CDR2 SQIVND (reference sequence). V gave up 8 bases and J gave up 5 bases; unmatched junction bases: 8. CDR3 in DNA: TGTGCCAGTTCGACTAGCGCGGGGAACGAGCAGTACTTC. Protein product: CASSTSAGNEQYF.

The V call is TRBV14, the J call TRBJ2-1, with D possibly being TRBD2 (6 bases). Trimming took off 3 bases at V and 0 bases at J, with 18 bases between the two ends. The CDR3 length is 18 residues. Germline CDR1 is SGHDN and CDR2 is FVKESK. The CDR3 spells CASSHLGGASLSYNEQFF. In nucleotides, the CDR3 is TGTGCCAGCAGCCACCTTGGCGGGGCCTCCCTCTCCTACAATGAGCAGTTCTTC.